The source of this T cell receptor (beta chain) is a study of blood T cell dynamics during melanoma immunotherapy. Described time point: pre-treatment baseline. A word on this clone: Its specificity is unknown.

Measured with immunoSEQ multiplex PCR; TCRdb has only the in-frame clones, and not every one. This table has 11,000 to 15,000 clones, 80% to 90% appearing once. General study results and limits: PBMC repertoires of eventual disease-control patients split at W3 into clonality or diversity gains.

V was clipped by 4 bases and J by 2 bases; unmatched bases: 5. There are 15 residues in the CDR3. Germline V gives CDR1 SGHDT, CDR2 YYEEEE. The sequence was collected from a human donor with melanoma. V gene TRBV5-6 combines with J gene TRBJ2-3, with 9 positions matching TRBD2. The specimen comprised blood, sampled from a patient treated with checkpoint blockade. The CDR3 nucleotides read TGTGCCAGCAGCGAGACTAGCGGAGTCACAGATACGCAGTATTTT. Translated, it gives CASSETSGVTDTQYF.